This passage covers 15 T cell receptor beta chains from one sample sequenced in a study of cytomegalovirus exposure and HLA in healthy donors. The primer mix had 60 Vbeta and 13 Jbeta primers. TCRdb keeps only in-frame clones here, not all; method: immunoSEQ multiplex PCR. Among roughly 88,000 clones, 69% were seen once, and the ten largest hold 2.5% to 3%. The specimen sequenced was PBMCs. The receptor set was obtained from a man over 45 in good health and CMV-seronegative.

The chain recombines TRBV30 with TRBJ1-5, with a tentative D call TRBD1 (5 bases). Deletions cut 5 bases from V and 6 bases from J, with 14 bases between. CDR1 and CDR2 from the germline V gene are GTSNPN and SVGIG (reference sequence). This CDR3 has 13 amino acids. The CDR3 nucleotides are TGTGCCTGGGGCCAGGGTTTTGCTCAGCCCCAGCATTTT. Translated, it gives CAWGQGFAQPQHF.

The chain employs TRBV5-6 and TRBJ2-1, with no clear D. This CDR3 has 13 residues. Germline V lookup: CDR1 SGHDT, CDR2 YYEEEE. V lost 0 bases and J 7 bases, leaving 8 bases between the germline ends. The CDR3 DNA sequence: TGTGCCAGCAGCTTGGACTTTTCAAATGAGCAGTTCTTC. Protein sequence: CASSLDFSNEQFF.

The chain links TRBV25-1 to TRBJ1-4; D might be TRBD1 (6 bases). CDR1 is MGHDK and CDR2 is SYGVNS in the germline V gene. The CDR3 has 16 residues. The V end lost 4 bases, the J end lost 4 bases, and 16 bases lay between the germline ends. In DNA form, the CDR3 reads TGTGCCAGCAGTGCGGCCCCTCAGGGGATTAATGAAAAACTGTTTTTT. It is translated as CASSAAPQGINEKLFF.

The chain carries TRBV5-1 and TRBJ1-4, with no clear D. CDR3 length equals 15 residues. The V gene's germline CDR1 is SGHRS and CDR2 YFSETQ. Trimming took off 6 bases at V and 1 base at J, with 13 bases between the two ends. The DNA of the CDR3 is TGCGCCAGCACCCCCGGCAGAGGAACTAATGAAAAACTGTTTTTT. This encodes CASTPGRGTNEKLFF.

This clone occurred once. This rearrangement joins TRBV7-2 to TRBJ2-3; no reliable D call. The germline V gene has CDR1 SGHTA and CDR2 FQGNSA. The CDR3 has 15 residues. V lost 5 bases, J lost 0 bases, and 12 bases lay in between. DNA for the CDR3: TGTGCCAGCAGCCCGCGGCTATATAGCACAGATACGCAGTATTTT. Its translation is CASSPRLYSTDTQYF. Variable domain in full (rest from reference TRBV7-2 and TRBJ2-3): GAGVSQSPSNKVTEKGKDVELRCDPISGHTALYWYRQSLGQGLEFLIYFQGNSAPDKSGLPSDRFSAERTGGSVSTLTIQRTQQEDSAVYLCASSPRLYSTDTQYFGPGTRLTVL.

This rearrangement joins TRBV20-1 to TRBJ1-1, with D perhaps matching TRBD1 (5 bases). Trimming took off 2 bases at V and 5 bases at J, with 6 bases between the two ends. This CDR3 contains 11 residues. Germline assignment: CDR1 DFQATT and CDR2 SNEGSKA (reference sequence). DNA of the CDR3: TGCAGTGCTAGAAAGGGGACTGAAGCTTTCTTT. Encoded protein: CSARKGTEAFF.

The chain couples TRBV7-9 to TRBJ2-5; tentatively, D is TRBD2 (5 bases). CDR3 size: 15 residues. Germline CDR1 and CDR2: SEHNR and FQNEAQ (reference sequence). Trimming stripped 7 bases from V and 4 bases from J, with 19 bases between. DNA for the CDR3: TGTGCCAGCACCACCAAGGAAGGGAGTGGAGAGACCCAGTACTTC. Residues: CASTTKEGSGETQYF.

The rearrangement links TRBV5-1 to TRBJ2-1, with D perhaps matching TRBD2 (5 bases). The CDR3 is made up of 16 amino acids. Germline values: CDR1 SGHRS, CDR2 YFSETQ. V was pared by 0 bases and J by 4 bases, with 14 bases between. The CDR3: CASSLEGLVGYNEQFF. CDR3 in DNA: TGCGCCAGCAGCTTGGAAGGACTCGTCGGGTACAATGAGCAGTTCTTC.

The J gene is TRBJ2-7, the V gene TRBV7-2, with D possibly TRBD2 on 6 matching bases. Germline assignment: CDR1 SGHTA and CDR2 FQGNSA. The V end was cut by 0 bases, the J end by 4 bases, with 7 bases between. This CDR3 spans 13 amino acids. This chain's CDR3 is CASSLARDYEQYV. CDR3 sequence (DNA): TGTGCCAGCAGCTTAGCGCGGGATTACGAGCAGTACGTC.

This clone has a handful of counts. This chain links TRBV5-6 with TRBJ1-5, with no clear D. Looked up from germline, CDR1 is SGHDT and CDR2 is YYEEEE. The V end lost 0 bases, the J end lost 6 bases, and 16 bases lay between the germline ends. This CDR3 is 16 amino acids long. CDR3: CASSLGWSVHPQPQHF. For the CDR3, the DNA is TGTGCCAGCAGCTTGGGTTGGTCAGTACACCCTCAGCCCCAGCATTTT.

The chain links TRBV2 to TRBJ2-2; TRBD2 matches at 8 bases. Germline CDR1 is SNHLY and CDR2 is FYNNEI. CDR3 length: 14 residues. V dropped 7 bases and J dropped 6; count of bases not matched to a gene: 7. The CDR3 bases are TGTGCCAGCATCCGGGAGGGTTCTTCCGGGGAGCTGTTTTTT. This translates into CASIREGSSGELFF.

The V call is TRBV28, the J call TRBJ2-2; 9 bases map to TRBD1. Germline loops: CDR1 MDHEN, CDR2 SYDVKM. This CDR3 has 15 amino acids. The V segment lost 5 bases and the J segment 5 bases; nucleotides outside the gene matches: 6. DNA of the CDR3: TGTGCCAGCAGTCCACAGGGGGCTGGAACCGGGGAGCTGTTTTTT. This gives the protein CASSPQGAGTGELFF.

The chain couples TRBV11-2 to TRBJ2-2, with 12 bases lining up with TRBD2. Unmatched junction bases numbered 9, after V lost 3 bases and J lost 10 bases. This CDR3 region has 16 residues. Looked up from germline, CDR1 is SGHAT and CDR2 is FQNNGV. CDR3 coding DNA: TGTGCCAGCAGCTTCAGGTCTAGCGGGAGGGGCGTGGAGCTGTTTTTT. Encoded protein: CASSFRSSGRGVELFF. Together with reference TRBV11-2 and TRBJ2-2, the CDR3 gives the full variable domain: EAGVAQSPRYKIIEKRQSVAFWCNPISGHATLYWYQQILGQGPKLLIQFQNNGVVDDSQLPKDRFSAERLKGVDSTLKIQPAKLEDSAVYLCASSFRSSGRGVELFFGEGSRLTVL.

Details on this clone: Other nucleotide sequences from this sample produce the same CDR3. CDR3 amino acids: CASSSQGYEQYF. The CDR3 region has the DNA TGTGCCAGCAGCTCACAGGGTTACGAGCAGTACTTC. The rearrangement links TRBV7-9 to TRBJ2-7; a possible D gene is TRBD1 (6 bases). Per the germline V gene, CDR1 is SEHNR and CDR2 is FQNEAQ (reference sequence). With 4 bases removed from V and 4 bases from J, the gap between germline ends came to 8 bases. The CDR3 runs 12 residues.

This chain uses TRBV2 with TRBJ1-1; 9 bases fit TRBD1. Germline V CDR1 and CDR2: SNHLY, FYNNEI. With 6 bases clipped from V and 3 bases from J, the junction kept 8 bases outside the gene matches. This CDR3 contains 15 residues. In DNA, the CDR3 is TGTGCCAGCAGAGATACAGGGGGCGAGTACACTGAAGCTTTCTTT. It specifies CASRDTGGEYTEAFF. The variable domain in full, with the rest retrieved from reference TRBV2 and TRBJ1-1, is EPEVTQTPSHQVTQMGQEVILRCVPISNHLYFYWYRQILGQKVEFLVSFYNNEISEKSEIFDDQFSVERPDGSNFTLKIRSTKLEDSAMYFCASRDTGGEYTEAFFGQGTRLTVV.